This T cell receptor (beta chain) was sequenced in a study of circulating CD8 cells and anti-PD-1 response in melanoma. Study as a whole: Non-responders showed stable or progressive disease; responders showed complete or partial response. Study-level findings and limits: At M1, fewer than 8% of TRB clonotypes appeared in multiple subsets. PD-1 and DPOS subsets showed similar, higher clonality than DNEG.

Live CD3+CD8+TCRalphabeta+ cells were sorted into four subsets by PD-1 and/or TIGIT. About this clonotype itself: What it binds is unknown. Because the CDR3 is missing its conserved closing phenylalanine or tryptophan, this is likely a read error.

Per germline, CDR1 MGHDK and CDR2 SYGVNS. The CDR3 consists of 18 residues. The ends were cut back, 5 bases at V and 2 bases at J, with 22 bases in the middle. Using approximately 15 ng of total RNA, TCR libraries were made with the QIAseq Immune Repertoire TCR panel. TCRdb redid the calling of the reads with MiXCR, one entry per CDR3 protein. The table records some 470 distinct CDR3 sequences, 5% of them present only once. The receptor's source is a human donor with melanoma. The chain couples TRBV25-1 to TRBJ2-1; a weak D match, TRBD2 (6 bases). Sequencing was performed on CD8+ T cells from PBMCs, taken at baseline or after one month of anti-PD-1 therapy (not recorded which). In nucleotides, the CDR3 is TGTGCCAGCAGTCAAGCGGGTGGATCGGTGGACGCCTACAATGAGCAGTTCCTC. This gives the protein CASSQAGGSVDAYNEQFL.